This TCR beta chain is drawn from a study of blood T cell repertoires in COVID-19. In the original workflow: Reference gene primer amplification in the assay estimated nucleated cell counts. Measured with immunoSEQ multiplex PCR; TCRdb has only the in-frame clones, and not every one. V and J calls and clone size are given by that table; D and trimming were obtained from the DNA. Here the sample spans more than 300,000 clones, less than 90% being singletons. Cohort 3 donors counted as recovered after two negative PCRs, clearance, or resolved symptoms. The sequencing sample was made of PBMCs or T cells enriched from blood (not recorded which). This receptor was identified in a woman between 45 and 60 years old who had recovered from COVID-19.

DNA of the CDR3: TGCGCCAGCAGCCAGGACCGGGACAGGAGCACAGATACGCAGTATTTT. This codes for CASSQDRDRSTDTQYF. V is TRBV4-1 and J is TRBJ2-3; TRBD1 agrees at 8 bases. Germline lookup yields CDR1 MGHRA and CDR2 YSYEKL. Trimming cost V 3 bases and J 0 bases; bases outside gene matches: 5. The CDR3 consists of 16 residues.